Presented here are 30 T cell receptor beta chains from one specimen sequenced in a study of CD8 T cells in ankylosing spondylitis. General study findings and limits: A TCR beta motif made of 7 to 9 highly homologous variants seemed typical of ankylosing spondylitis blood.

These receptors lack a known antigen. Each CDR3 protein is one row after TCRdb ran MiXCR on the 5' RACE reads. Among 670,000 or so distinct CDR3 sequences listed, roughly 20% were seen once. Material: blood, either unsorted or a sorted T cell fraction (not recorded which). The source of these receptors is a male donor with ankylosing spondylitis.

The CDR3 protein is CASSLGTKGPYF. CDR3 DNA: TGTGCCAGCAGCTTAGGGACTAAGGGGCCCTACTTC. This chain uses TRBV7-2 with TRBJ2-5, with TRBD2 as a possible D gene (6 bases). Trimming left V 1 base short and J 14 bases short, with 14 bases between. Germline lookup yields CDR1 SGHTA and CDR2 FQGNSA. The CDR3 runs 12 residues.

This clonotype was counted between two and nine times. The chain combines TRBV6-1 with TRBJ1-2, with 8 positions matching TRBD1. The CDR3 is 14 amino acids. From germline, CDR1 is MNHNS and CDR2 SASEGT. J lost 2 bases, V lost 6 bases, and 5 bases had no gene match. The DNA of the CDR3 is TGTGCCAGCAGGGTGGGACAGGCGAACTATGGCTACACCTTC. Encoded protein: CASRVGQANYGYTF.

This clonotype was observed a handful of times. The genes are TRBV20-1 and TRBJ2-1; TRBD2 aligns across 11 bases. The CDR3 is made up of 18 amino acids. The germline V gene encodes CDR1 DFQATT and CDR2 SNEGSKA (reference sequence). V dropped 0 bases and J dropped 0; count of bases not matched to a gene: 7. The CDR3: CSARDNLAGGNSYNEQFF. For the CDR3, the DNA is TGCAGTGCTAGAGATAACCTAGCGGGGGGTAACTCCTACAATGAGCAGTTCTTC.

This clonotype was detected a few times. V and J are TRBV6-5 and TRBJ1-2, with no clear D. Trimming left V 0 bases short and J 4 bases short, with 18 bases between. Looked up from germline, CDR1 is MNHEY and CDR2 is SVGAGI. This CDR3 is built from 17 residues. CDR3 region: CASSYSGYGVVRYGYTF. The CDR3 DNA is TGTGCCAGCAGTTACTCAGGGTATGGGGTAGTTCGCTATGGCTACACCTTC.

V usage is TRBV5-1 and J usage is TRBJ2-7, with TRBD2 matching 11 bases. The CDR3 is 16 amino acids. Trimming removed 4 bases from V and 0 bases from J; junction bases left unmatched: 6. Germline V gene data show CDR1 as SGHRS and CDR2 as YFSETQ. CDR3 sequence: CASSPSGGRSSYEQYF. The DNA of the CDR3 is TGCGCCAGCAGCCCTAGCGGGGGGAGGAGCTCCTACGAGCAGTACTTC.

This clonotype turned up a few times. The chain joins TRBV15 to TRBJ2-7; D not certain. Germline values: CDR1 LNHNV, CDR2 YYDKDF (reference sequence). The CDR3 is 13 residues long. Trimming pared 1 base from V and 6 bases from J, leaving 10 bases between. Written as DNA, the CDR3 is TGTGCCACCAGCAGAGGGGTCTCAGCCGAGCAGTACTTC. Translated: CATSRGVSAEQYF.

This clonotype has just a few counts. The V call is TRBV19, the J call TRBJ2-1; TRBD2 is a possible D gene (6 bases). V lost 2 bases and J lost 2, with 10 bases in between. The V gene's germline CDR1 is LNHDA and CDR2 SQIVND (reference sequence). CDR3 length: 15 amino acids. The DNA of the CDR3 is TGTGCCAGTAGTATACCAGCGGGCCCCTACAATGAGCAGTTCTTC. As protein: CASSIPAGPYNEQFF.

Only a few counts were recorded for this clonotype. The rearrangement links TRBV4-1 to TRBJ1-1; TRBD1 agrees at 7 bases. CDR1 is MGHRA and CDR2 is YSYEKL in the germline V gene. Unmatched junction bases numbered 11, after V lost 3 bases and J lost 1 base. The CDR3 covers 17 residues. The CDR3 nucleotides are TGCGCCAGCAGCCACATCCCAAAGGGGGCCGGGAACACTGAAGCTTTCTTT. Residues: CASSHIPKGAGNTEAFF.

The rearrangement joins TRBV20-1 to TRBJ2-3; D is unclear. Germline lookup yields CDR1 DFQATT and CDR2 SNEGSKA (reference sequence). This CDR3 region has 15 residues. The V end lost 7 bases, the J end lost 4 bases, and 21 bases lay between the germline ends. CDR3 nucleotides: TGCAGTGTCGTAGACCGAGTGAGAGCTGCAGATACGCAGTATTTT. Translating it yields CSVVDRVRAADTQYF.

This clonotype has just a few counts. This sequence joins TRBV5-6 and TRBJ2-3; no clear D. The V end lost 7 bases, the J end lost 3 bases, and 18 bases lay between the germline ends. Germline lookup yields CDR1 SGHDT and CDR2 YYEEEE. There are 15 residues in the CDR3. The CDR3 loop reads CASYDGPRLTDTQYF. In nucleotides, the CDR3 is TGTGCCAGCTACGACGGTCCTAGGCTGACAGATACGCAGTATTTT.

The gene calls are TRBV5-1 and TRBJ1-1; the D gene is possibly TRBD1 (5 bases). V dropped 2 bases and J dropped 5 bases, with 16 bases sitting between them. Germline values: CDR1 SGHRS, CDR2 YFSETQ. CDR3 length equals 15 residues. CDR3 residues: CASSLGLGGTTEAFF. DNA of the CDR3: TGCGCCAGCAGCTTAGGACTGGGGGGGACGACTGAAGCTTTCTTT.

This clonotype was counted only a few times. The chain links TRBV7-2 to TRBJ2-1, with TRBD2 matching 9 bases. The CDR3 is 15 amino acids. J lost 6 bases, V lost 7 bases, and 10 bases had no gene match. Germline V gene sequence: CDR1 SGHTA, CDR2 FQGNSA. CDR3 in amino acids: CASTLSGSEGNEQFF. The CDR3 DNA reads as TGTGCCAGCACCCTTAGCGGGAGTGAGGGCAATGAGCAGTTCTTC.

This clonotype was seen a handful of times. The chain has TRBV6-5 and TRBJ1-5, with D possibly being TRBD1 (5 bases). Germline assignment: CDR1 MNHEY and CDR2 SVGAGI. V gave up 0 bases and J gave up 7 bases, with 10 bases separating them. The CDR3 runs to 14 residues. The CDR3 loop reads CASSYSGGTQPQHF. CDR3 nucleotides: TGTGCCAGCAGTTACTCGGGGGGGACCCAGCCCCAGCATTTT.

This chain joins TRBV30 and TRBJ1-3; no reliable D call. Deletions cut 0 bases from V and 3 bases from J, with 0 bases between. Germline V gives CDR1 GTSNPN, CDR2 SVGIG (reference sequence). The length of the CDR3 is 11 residues. In nucleotides, the CDR3 is TGTGCCTGGAGTGTTGGAAACACCATATATTTT. Translation gives CAWSVGNTIYF.

The chain combines TRBV5-6 with TRBJ2-7; 7 positions match TRBD1. The CDR3 runs to 13 residues. V shed 4 bases, J shed 4 bases, and the junction held 5 bases outside the gene matches. Germline lookup yields CDR1 SGHDT and CDR2 YYEEEE. For the CDR3, the DNA is TGTGCCAGCAGCGGGGGACAGTTTTACGAGCAGTACTTC. This gives the protein CASSGGQFYEQYF. The variable domain in full, completed from reference TRBV5-6 and TRBJ2-7, reads DAGVTQSPTHLIKTRGQQVTLRCSPKSGHDTVSWYQQALGQGPQFIFQYYEEEERQRGNFPDRFSGHQFPNYSSELNVNALLLGDSALYLCASSGGQFYEQYFGPGTRLTVT.

This clonotype was seen only a few times. The chain's CDR3 is CASSQVSGSLWSINEQFF. In DNA, the CDR3 is TGCGCCAGCAGCCAAGTCAGCGGGAGCCTTTGGAGCATCAATGAGCAGTTCTTC. The chain joins TRBV4-1 to TRBJ2-1, with 8 bases lining up with TRBD2. Germline V CDR1 and CDR2: MGHRA, YSYEKL. Trimming cost V 1 base and J 6 bases; bases outside gene matches: 14. The CDR3 runs to 18 residues.

Only a few counts were recorded for this clonotype. The gene calls are TRBV20-1 and TRBJ2-7; 8 bases agree with TRBD2. This CDR3 has 16 amino acids. CDR1 and CDR2 (germline): DFQATT, SNEGSKA (reference sequence). V was clipped by 3 bases and J by 2 bases; unmatched bases: 12. Here the CDR3 DNA reads TGCAGTGCTAGCGGGAGGGCCCTATTAAGACCCTACGAGCAGTACTTC. It codes for CSASGRALLRPYEQYF.

The gene calls are TRBV20-1 and TRBJ2-3, with 9 nucleotides matching TRBD1. CDR1 and CDR2 from the germline V gene are DFQATT and SNEGSKA (reference sequence). Trimming at V came to 6 bases and at J to 3 bases, leaving 10 bases not matched to a gene. The CDR3 spans 15 residues. DNA of the CDR3: TGCAGTGCAGCAGAACCGGGACAGGGAACAGATACGCAGTATTTT. It codes for CSAAEPGQGTDTQYF.

This clonotype was detected a few times. The chain has TRBV28 and TRBJ2-7, with no clear D. This CDR3 contains 17 residues. With 4 bases removed from V and 3 bases from J, the gap between germline ends came to 22 bases. Per the germline V gene, CDR1 is MDHEN and CDR2 is SYDVKM. CDR3 nucleotides: TGTGCCAGCAGTTCCTACGATCTCCTTACCGCTAACTACGAGCAGTACTTC. It is translated as CASSSYDLLTANYEQYF.

This clonotype was counted at least ten times. The chain links TRBV2 to TRBJ2-3; no reliable D call. V shed 1 base and J shed 11 bases, with 13 bases lying between them. The CDR3 has 13 amino acids. The V gene's germline CDR1 is SNHLY and CDR2 FYNNEI. CDR3 residues: CASSEGDLARQYF. CDR3 DNA: TGTGCCAGCAGTGAAGGCGACCTCGCTAGGCAGTATTTT.

In this sample, this clonotype turned up a few times. The chain uses TRBV27 and TRBJ2-5, with 10 bases aligning to TRBD2. The V gene end was trimmed by 6 bases and the J gene end by 0 bases; junction bases not matched to a gene: 13. The CDR3 extends over 18 amino acids. Germline V lookup: CDR1 MNHEY, CDR2 SMNVEV (reference sequence). The CDR3 loop is CASRPTSGAFNYQETQYF. In DNA form, the CDR3 reads TGTGCCAGCAGACCTACTAGCGGGGCCTTCAATTACCAAGAGACCCAGTACTTC.

V and J are TRBV7-9 and TRBJ2-7, with D possibly matching TRBD1 (6 bases). Germline CDR1 and CDR2: SEHNR and FQNEAQ (reference sequence). Trimming shortened V by 5 bases and J by 1 base, and 15 bases separated the two germline ends. The CDR3 totals 15 residues. CDR3 region: CASSDLTGISYEQYF. The CDR3 DNA reads TGTGCCAGCAGCGATCTGACAGGAATATCCTACGAGCAGTACTTC.

The rearrangement uses TRBV27 and TRBJ2-4; perhaps TRBD1 as D (5 bases). CDR3 size: 13 residues. V lost 2 bases to trimming and J lost 8 bases, with 10 bases between them. Germline V gene data show CDR1 as MNHEY and CDR2 as SMNVEV (reference sequence). CDR3 in amino acids: CASSLNTRDIQYF. In nucleotides, the CDR3 is TGTGCCAGCAGTTTAAACACCAGGGACATTCAGTACTTC.

The chain uses TRBV18 and TRBJ1-2; D is uncertain. Trimming cost V 1 base and J 8 bases, with 14 bases left between them. The CDR3 has 14 residues. Germline V gene data show CDR1 as KGHSH and CDR2 as LQKENI. The CDR3 sequence: CASSPLNPPEGYTF. The CDR3 region has the DNA TGTGCCAGCTCACCACTGAACCCCCCGGAAGGCTACACCTTC.

This clonotype was counted a few times. The chain recombines TRBV12-3 or TRBV12-4 with TRBJ2-1; 7 bases map to TRBD1. Unmatched junction bases numbered 6, after V lost 5 bases and J lost 5 bases. This CDR3 is 14 amino acids long. The CDR3 DNA sequence: TGTGCCAGCAGTGTAGGGACAGTTAACAATGAGCAGTTCTTC. It codes for CASSVGTVNNEQFF.

The genes are TRBV19 and TRBJ2-1; the match to TRBD2 covers 7 bases. The CDR3 consists of 10 residues. Germline V gene sequence: CDR1 LNHDA, CDR2 SQIVND (reference sequence). V trimming: 8 bases; J trimming: 8 bases; junction bases outside the gene matches: 0. The CDR3 DNA sequence: TGTGCCAGTGGGGGGGATGAGCAGTTCTTC. This sequence encodes CASGGDEQFF.

This clonotype has only a few counts. This chain connects TRBV28 to TRBJ2-3, with 9 bases that match TRBD2. This CDR3 comprises 16 residues. V trimming: 1 base; J trimming: 3 bases; junction bases outside the gene matches: 5. CDR1 is MDHEN, CDR2 SYDVKM, per germline. The CDR3 nucleotides read TGTGCCAGCAGTTTATCACTAGCGGGTTTAACAGATACGCAGTATTTT. Amino acids: CASSLSLAGLTDTQYF.

This clonotype was detected only a few times. The chain carries TRBV4-1 and TRBJ2-2; D call uncertain. Trimming took off 4 bases at V and 1 base at J, with 13 bases between the two ends. From germline, CDR1 is MGHRA and CDR2 YSYEKL. The CDR3 totals 16 residues. CDR3 sequence reads: CASSPSPGLNTGELFF. DNA for the CDR3: TGCGCCAGCAGCCCTTCTCCGGGCCTGAACACCGGGGAGCTGTTTTTT.

A few counts support this clonotype. The chain uses TRBV2 and TRBJ1-2; D call uncertain. V was pared by 6 bases and J by 10 bases, with 24 bases between. Looked up from germline, CDR1 is SNHLY and CDR2 is FYNNEI. This CDR3 is built from 15 residues. CDR3 loop: CASSPVFVGNNDYTF. The CDR3 bases are TGTGCCAGCAGCCCGGTTTTTGTGGGAAACAATGACTACACCTTC.

This clonotype was counted between two and nine times. The rearrangement joins TRBV12-3 or TRBV12-4 to TRBJ1-2; 8 nucleotides line up with TRBD1. The V and J ends lost 6 bases and 8 bases, in that order; junction bases with no gene match: 8. This CDR3 comprises 13 residues. CDR3 protein: CASSTQGAKGYTF. In DNA form, the CDR3 reads TGTGCCAGCAGCACCCAGGGGGCGAAGGGCTACACCTTC.